These 2 T cell receptor beta chains came from one sample sequenced in a study of early T cells in non-severe SARS-CoV-2 infection. In TCRdb, the 5' RACE reads were re-called with MiXCR into one record per CDR3 protein. The sample lists 40,000 or so distinct CDR3 sequences; about 5.2% were seen once. The material was whole blood, obtained at baseline. These TCRs come from an adult who was a healthcare worker with PCR-confirmed SARS-CoV-2 infection or an uninfected control (not recorded which).

In this sample, this clonotype turned up many times. The chain employs TRBV5-4 and TRBJ1-2; D gene unclear. In germline, CDR1 is SGHNT, CDR2 YYREEE (reference sequence). This CDR3 region has 17 residues. V was pared by 0 bases and J by 0 bases, with 15 bases between. CDR3 bases: TGTGCCAGCAGCTTGGCCGGGCGGACCCTCACTAACTATGGCTACACCTTC. This sequence encodes CASSLAGRTLTNYGYTF.

This clonotype was detected ten times or more. J is TRBJ2-3 and V is TRBV7-8, with 8 bases matching TRBD2. The CDR3 is 14 amino acids. In germline, CDR1 is SGHVS, CDR2 FQNEAQ. Losses at the gene ends were 5 bases for V and 3 bases for J; bases not matched to a gene: 4. CDR3 amino acids: CASSIGGRTDTQYF. The CDR3, as DNA: TGTGCCAGCAGCATAGGCGGGAGGACAGATACGCAGTATTTT. Looking up the rest from reference TRBV7-8 and TRBJ2-3 gives the full variable domain: GAGVSQSPRYKVAKRGQDVALRCDPISGHVSLFWYQQALGQGPEFLTYFQNEAQLDKSGLPSDRFFAERPEGSVSTLKIQRTQQEDSAVYLCASSIGGRTDTQYFGPGTRLTVL.